Following are 24 T cell receptor beta chains from one sample sequenced in a study of blood T cells in healthy people across ages. Then a second PCR, running roughly 7 to 11 cycles, was carried out with a sample-barcoded 5' primer and a J-beta primer mix. One entry per CDR3 protein, called by TCRdb with MiXCR from the 5' RACE reads. The sample carries fewer than 900,000 distinct CDR3 sequences, about 40% recorded once. Sequencing was performed on blood. Source of these receptors: a woman aged 55-70 years in good health.

This clonotype was observed many times. This CDR3 reads CASSKLETYEQYF. The CDR3 coding sequence is TGTGCCAGCAGCAAACTGGAGACCTACGAGCAGTACTTC. J is TRBJ2-7 and V is TRBV11-1; D is ambiguous. The CDR3 runs 13 residues. The germline V gene has CDR1 SGHAT and CDR2 FQDESV (reference sequence). V gave up 5 bases and J gave up 2 bases, with 10 bases separating them.

This clonotype was found many times. V is TRBV5-1 and J is TRBJ1-2; 7 nucleotides agree with TRBD1. Germline values: CDR1 SGHRS, CDR2 YFSETQ. The CDR3 runs to 14 residues. Unmatched junction bases numbered 3, after V lost 1 base and J lost 3 bases. The CDR3 sequence: CASSLTGEDYGYTF. CDR3 in DNA: TGCGCCAGCAGCTTGACAGGGGAGGACTATGGCTACACCTTC.

V is TRBV6-1 and J is TRBJ2-1; 7 positions agree with TRBD2. CDR1 and CDR2 from the germline V gene are MNHNS and SASEGT. The V gene end was trimmed by 8 bases and the J gene end by 0 bases; junction bases not matched to a gene: 7. This CDR3 comprises 15 residues. CDR3 DNA: TGTGCCAGCGGCGGGGGAGAAGGCTCCTACAATGAGCAGTTCTTC. Amino acids: CASGGGEGSYNEQFF.

The chain employs TRBV6-5 and TRBJ1-2; TRBD1 is a possible D gene (6 bases). V lost 2 bases, J lost 2 bases, and 12 bases lay in between. CDR1 and CDR2 (germline): MNHEY, SVGAGI. This CDR3 is built from 15 residues. This CDR3 is CASSYRPRGNYGYTF. CDR3 bases: TGTGCCAGCAGTTACCGGCCGAGGGGGAACTATGGCTACACCTTC.

The chain carries TRBV6-5 and TRBJ1-1; tentative D call: TRBD1 (5 bases). Germline CDR1 is MNHEY and CDR2 is SVGAGI. Between the trimmed V and J ends, which lost 5 bases and 11 bases, there was a span of 15 bases. The CDR3 is made up of 12 amino acids. The CDR3 here is CASSPRDREAFF. CDR3 bases: TGTGCCAGCAGTCCCCGGGACCGTGAGGCTTTCTTT.

This sequence joins TRBV5-1 and TRBJ1-5, with TRBD1 matching 11 bases. Germline values: CDR1 SGHRS, CDR2 YFSETQ. The CDR3 loop spans 15 amino acids. Unmatched junction bases numbered 7, after V lost 4 bases and J lost 7 bases. CDR3 bases: TGCGCCAGCAGCCCCGGGACAGGGGGTTTCCAGCCCCAGCATTTT. As protein: CASSPGTGGFQPQHF.

The CDR3 nucleotides are TGCGCCAGCAGCCTTGCAGATCCCTCCGATACGCAGTATTTT. Encoded protein: CASSLADPSDTQYF. V gene TRBV5-1 combines with J gene TRBJ2-3, with D hard to call. The CDR3 spans 14 residues. V was clipped by 4 bases and J by 6 bases, with 15 bases between them. Germline-derived CDR1 and CDR2 are SGHRS and YFSETQ.

The genes are TRBV3-1 and TRBJ2-7, with D unresolved. V lost 4 bases and J 0 bases, leaving 10 bases between the germline ends. Germline CDR1 and CDR2: LGHDT and YNNKEL (reference sequence). This CDR3 is built from 14 residues. Here the CDR3 DNA reads TGTGCCAGCAGCCCCCCGGGTAACTCCTACGAGCAGTACTTC. Protein sequence: CASSPPGNSYEQYF.

This clonotype was recorded many times. The chain links TRBV29-1 to TRBJ2-7; D tentatively reads TRBD1 or TRBD2 (5 bases each). V dropped 8 bases and J dropped 5 bases, with 19 bases sitting between them. Germline-derived CDR1 and CDR2 are SQVTM and ANQGSEA. This CDR3 contains 13 residues. The CDR3 reads CSMAGTVGDEQYF. CDR3 sequence (DNA): TGCAGCATGGCCGGGACCGTTGGGGACGAGCAGTACTTC.

The gene calls are TRBV20-1 and TRBJ1-4; 9 bases are shared with TRBD1. This CDR3 comprises 15 residues. The germline CDR1 and CDR2 sequences are DFQATT and SNEGSKA (reference sequence). V gave up 5 bases and J gave up 3 bases; unmatched junction bases: 7. This chain's CDR3 is CSAERQGVSNEKLFF. The CDR3 DNA reads TGCAGTGCTGAAAGACAGGGGGTATCTAATGAAAAACTGTTTTTT.

Concerning this clonotype itself: This may come from a read error, since a much larger clone is one base off. V and J are TRBV7-9 and TRBJ1-5, with D unclear. The germline CDR1 and CDR2 sequences are SEHNR and FQNEAQ (reference sequence). V was pared by 1 base and J by 2 bases, with 12 bases between. This CDR3 is 16 amino acids long. For the CDR3, the DNA is TGTGCCAGCAGCTTAGAGGTCCCTCGAGGCAATCAGCCCCAGCATTTT. It specifies CASSLEVPRGNQPQHF.

J is TRBJ2-1 and V is TRBV20-1; D gene unclear. Per germline, CDR1 DFQATT and CDR2 SNEGSKA (reference sequence). CDR3 length: 16 amino acids. Trimming cost V 0 bases and J 5 bases, with 17 bases left between them. The CDR3 nucleotides read TGCAGTGCTAGAGATATCGGGCAGAAACTCGACAATGAGCAGTTCTTC. As protein: CSARDIGQKLDNEQFF.

CDR3 nucleotides: TGTGCCAGCAGCCAAGGCAGACGCACGAACACCGGGGAGCTGTTTTTT. Protein: CASSQGRRTNTGELFF. The V gene is TRBV3-1, the J gene TRBJ2-2; D uncertain. CDR1 LGHDT and CDR2 YNNKEL come from the germline V gene (reference sequence). Trimming took 1 base from V and 0 from J, leaving 9 bases between them. The CDR3 consists of 16 residues.

The chain couples TRBV9 to TRBJ2-3; D gene unclear. V was trimmed by 0 bases and J by 5 bases, leaving 7 bases between them. There are 13 residues in the CDR3. Germline lookup yields CDR1 SGDLS and CDR2 YYNGEE. CDR3 in amino acids: CASSVVSVDTQYF. As DNA, the CDR3 is TGTGCCAGCAGCGTAGTGTCCGTAGATACGCAGTATTTT.

V usage is TRBV6-1 and J usage is TRBJ2-1; 10 nucleotides align to TRBD2. J was trimmed by 5 bases and V by 1 base; bases with no gene match: 8. Germline V gives CDR1 MNHNS, CDR2 SASEGT. CDR3 length: 17 residues. This CDR3 reads CASSEDPSGGSNNEQFF. The CDR3 bases are TGTGCCAGCAGTGAAGATCCTAGCGGGGGATCAAACAATGAGCAGTTCTTC.

In DNA, the CDR3 is TGCAGCGTTGAATCAGGGGAGGAGACCCAGTACTTC. This translates into CSVESGEETQYF. The gene calls are TRBV29-1 and TRBJ2-5; tentatively, D is TRBD1 (6 bases). The CDR3 covers 12 residues. Trimming pared 2 bases from V and 5 bases from J, leaving 9 bases between. In germline, CDR1 is SQVTM, CDR2 ANQGSEA.

With regard to this clonotype: A clone one base away is much larger, so this may be a read error. This rearrangement joins TRBV29-1 to TRBJ2-7; D is unresolved. TRBJ2-5 explains the end of the DNA better; the J call may be wrong. Germline values: CDR1 SQVTM, CDR2 ANQGSEA. CDR3 length: 10 residues. CDR3 sequence reads: CSGRQETQYF. The CDR3 DNA is TGCAGCGGGCGGCAGGAGACCCAGTACTTC.

V gene TRBV13 combines with J gene TRBJ2-1; D is unresolved. Germline V gives CDR1 PRHDT, CDR2 FYEKMQ (reference sequence). The CDR3 has 13 residues. Trimming stripped 4 bases from V and 5 bases from J, with 9 bases between. In DNA, the CDR3 is TGTGCCAGCAGCTCCTCCTACCACAATGAGCAGTTCTTC. Amino acid sequence: CASSSSYHNEQFF.

As for this clonotype: An end of the junction differs from the germline gene, which may be a read error. This rearrangement joins TRBV6-2 or TRBV6-3 to TRBJ2-7; TRBD2 agrees at 9 bases. The CDR3 sequence is 14 residues long. Germline-derived CDR1 and CDR2 are MNHEY and SVGEGT. CDR3 sequence reads: CASSLASGKYGQYF. The CDR3 region has the DNA TGTGCCAGCAGTCTTGCTAGCGGGAAATACGGGCAGTACTTC.

This clonotype was seen just once. V is TRBV7-2 and J is TRBJ1-2; 8 nucleotides agree with TRBD1. In germline, CDR1 is SGHTA, CDR2 FQGNSA. Unmatched junction bases numbered 8, after V lost 0 bases and J lost 8 bases. CDR3 size: 15 residues. The DNA for the CDR3 is TGTGCCAGCAGCTTAGCTACCGGACAGGGCGAGGGCTACACCTTC. This encodes CASSLATGQGEGYTF.

This clonotype was detected many times. This chain connects TRBV29-1 to TRBJ2-1, with D tentatively TRBD2 (5 bases). There are 11 residues in the CDR3. V dropped 6 bases and J dropped 10 bases, with 13 bases sitting between them. The germline V gene has CDR1 SQVTM and CDR2 ANQGSEA. CDR3 DNA: TGCAGCGTCGTCGACTATCCGGAGCAGTTCTTC. Its translation: CSVVDYPEQFF.

A word on this clonotype: This may be a read error, as it is one base from a much larger clone. V usage is TRBV7-2 and J usage is TRBJ2-7; tentative D call: TRBD1 (6 bases). This CDR3 is built from 15 residues. Trimming stripped 1 base from V and 10 bases from J, with 20 bases between. Germline values: CDR1 SGHTA, CDR2 FQGNSA. This chain's CDR3 is CASSLVGTLQEAQYF. The CDR3 DNA is TGTGCCAGCAGCTTAGTCGGGACACTACAAGAGGCCCAGTACTTC.

This clonotype was recorded a few times. The chain combines TRBV5-1 with TRBJ2-3; D possibly matches TRBD1 or TRBD2 (6 bases each). The CDR3 runs to 16 residues. Germline assignment: CDR1 SGHRS and CDR2 YFSETQ. V lost 3 bases and J lost 1, with 15 bases in between. The DNA for the CDR3 is TGCGCCAGCAGCTCCACCACCGGGGGCCGCACAGATACGCAGTATTTT. This translates into CASSSTTGGRTDTQYF.

The J gene is TRBJ2-3, the V gene TRBV7-2, with a tentative D call TRBD1 (6 bases). CDR1 and CDR2 (germline): SGHTA, FQGNSA. The V and J ends lost 0 bases and 2 bases respectively, with 12 bases between them. This CDR3 contains 16 residues. CDR3 loop: CASSLAAQGVTDTQYF. In DNA form, the CDR3 reads TGTGCCAGCAGCTTAGCGGCACAGGGAGTCACAGATACGCAGTATTTT.